Reported below is one T cell receptor beta chain. Its antigen is unidentified. This specimen comes from a study of cytomegalovirus exposure and HLA in healthy donors. PCR used 60 Vbeta primers and 13 Jbeta primers. The repertoire was sequenced with immunoSEQ multiplex PCR; TCRdb's copy has only in-frame clones and lacks some. The sample has roughly 120,000 clones, 60% to 85% seen once. The CDR3 loop spans 15 amino acids. The V end was cut by 5 bases, the J end by 7 bases, with 21 bases between. In germline, CDR1 is MDHEN, CDR2 SYDVKM. Overall study results and limits: In a later analysis, HLA-C alleles had the fewest associated TCRs, DRB1 alleles the most. TCR beta sequences reportedly predicted most subjects' HLA-A and HLA-B alleles accurately. The authors excluded some V segments, including TRBV6-2 and TRBV6-3, as indistinguishable.

The chain uses TRBV28 and TRBJ2-7; D might be TRBD2 (6 bases). The sequence was obtained from a woman aged 25 to 39 in good health and CMV-seronegative. Sequencing used PBMCs. DNA of the CDR3: TGTGCCAGCAGTACATCGGACGAGGATGGGGGGGAGCAGTACTTC. Its translation: CASSTSDEDGGEQYF.